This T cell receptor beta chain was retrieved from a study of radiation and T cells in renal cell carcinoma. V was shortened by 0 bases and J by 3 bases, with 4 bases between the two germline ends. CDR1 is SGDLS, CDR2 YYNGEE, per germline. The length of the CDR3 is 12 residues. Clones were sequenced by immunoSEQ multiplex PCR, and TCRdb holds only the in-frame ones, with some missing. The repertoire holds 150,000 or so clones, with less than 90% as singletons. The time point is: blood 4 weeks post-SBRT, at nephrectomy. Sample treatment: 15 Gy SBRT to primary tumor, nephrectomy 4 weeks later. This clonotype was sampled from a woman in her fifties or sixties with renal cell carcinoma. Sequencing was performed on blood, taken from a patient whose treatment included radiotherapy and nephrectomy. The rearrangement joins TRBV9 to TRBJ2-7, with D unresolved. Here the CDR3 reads CASSVEFYEQYF. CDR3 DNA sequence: TGTGCCAGCAGCGTAGAGTTCTACGAGCAGTACTTC.